Below are 17 T cell receptor beta chains sequenced from a single sample in a study of technical replicates of blood from four donors. The assay was immunoSEQ multiplex PCR, and TCRdb's table has in-frame clones only and misses some. The sample holds some 90,000 clones, roughly 95% seen once. The sample was T cells isolated from PBMCs. These receptors came from a human donor in good health.

The chain links TRBV6-5 to TRBJ2-7, with D possibly being TRBD1 (6 bases). V was shortened by 0 bases and J by 3 bases, with 15 bases between the two germline ends. The CDR3 has 16 amino acids. CDR1 is MNHEY and CDR2 is SVGAGI in the germline V gene. CDR3 residues: CASSYSFLRGSYEQYF. The CDR3 DNA is TGTGCCAGCAGTTACTCTTTTCTTAGGGGGAGCTACGAGCAGTACTTC.

CDR3 loop: CSVRTGGTSGNTIYF. The DNA for the CDR3 is TGCAGCGTTCGGACAGGGGGGACCTCTGGAAACACCATATATTTT. The genes are TRBV29-1 and TRBJ1-3; 10 bases map to TRBD1. The CDR3 contains 15 residues. CDR1 SQVTM and CDR2 ANQGSEA come from the germline V gene. V shed 5 bases and J 0 bases; nucleotides not matched to a gene: 4.

The rearrangement joins TRBV2 to TRBJ2-3; 14 bases are shared with TRBD2. This CDR3 is 17 amino acids long. Germline lookup yields CDR1 SNHLY and CDR2 FYNNEI. The ends lost 6 bases at V and 4 bases at J; junction bases unmatched: 9. CDR3 residues: CASRASRGLAGADTQYF. The CDR3 DNA sequence: TGTGCCAGCAGAGCAAGTCGGGGACTAGCGGGAGCAGATACGCAGTATTTT.

This chain links TRBV12-5 with TRBJ1-1; 11 bases fit TRBD1. Germline CDR1 is LGHNT and CDR2 is FRNRAP. The CDR3 is 15 amino acids. V lost 5 bases and J lost 7; bases outside the gene matches: 9. The CDR3 loop reads CASGLGQGAAGEAFF. The DNA of the CDR3 is TGTGCTAGTGGTCTAGGACAGGGGGCCGCCGGTGAAGCTTTCTTT.

This clone occurred once. The chain joins TRBV7-9 to TRBJ1-5; D call uncertain. CDR3 length: 14 amino acids. The V gene lost 1 base and the J gene lost 0 bases, with 4 bases spanning the gap. Germline lookup yields CDR1 SEHNR and CDR2 FQNEAQ (reference sequence). The CDR3 sequence is CASSLGHSNQPQHF. The DNA for the CDR3 is TGTGCCAGCAGCTTAGGTCATAGCAATCAGCCCCAGCATTTT.

The V and J genes are TRBV6-6 and TRBJ1-1; 9 bases line up with TRBD1. The CDR3 runs 14 residues. Per germline, CDR1 MNHNY and CDR2 SVGAGI (reference sequence). V dropped 6 bases and J dropped 5; count of bases not matched to a gene: 7. The CDR3: CASSPGTGRTEAFF. The CDR3 DNA reads TGTGCCAGCAGCCCCGGGACAGGGAGGACTGAAGCTTTCTTT.

The rearrangement uses TRBV5-5 and TRBJ1-1, with a tentative D call TRBD1 (6 bases). The germline gives CDR1 SGHKS, CDR2 YYEKEE (reference sequence). V shed 2 bases and J shed 4 bases, with 12 bases lying between them. This CDR3 region has 14 residues. CDR3 in DNA: TGTGCCAGCAGCTTACAGGGATTAGCCACTGAAGCTTTCTTT. Translated: CASSLQGLATEAFF.

The J gene is TRBJ2-1, the V gene TRBV9; no clear D gene. The ends were cut back, 0 bases at V and 0 bases at J, with 7 bases in the middle. This CDR3 has 15 residues. Germline-derived CDR1 and CDR2 are SGDLS and YYNGEE. The CDR3 DNA reads TGTGCCAGCAGCGTAGCCGCCAGCTCCTACAATGAGCAGTTCTTC. It translates to CASSVAASSYNEQFF.

This chain joins TRBV6-5 and TRBJ1-2; 8 bases agree with TRBD1. CDR3 length: 15 residues. From germline, CDR1 is MNHEY and CDR2 SVGAGI. The V segment lost 8 bases and the J segment 5 bases; nucleotides outside the gene matches: 13. Here the CDR3 reads CASSGTGGQEYGYTF. The CDR3 bases are TGTGCCAGCTCCGGGACAGGTGGTCAGGAATATGGCTACACCTTC.

This chain joins TRBV6-6 and TRBJ2-3; possibly TRBD1 for D (6 bases). Per the germline V gene, CDR1 is MNHNY and CDR2 is SVGAGI (reference sequence). With 2 bases removed from V and 2 bases from J, the gap between germline ends came to 14 bases. CDR3 length equals 16 residues. The CDR3 nucleotides are TGTGCCAGCAGTTACGGGGGCCCTGGGAACACAGATACGCAGTATTTT. It encodes CASSYGGPGNTDTQYF.

The chain recombines TRBV2 with TRBJ2-7, with 8 bases fitting TRBD1. From germline, CDR1 is SNHLY and CDR2 FYNNEI. This CDR3 has 11 amino acids. Unmatched junction bases numbered 2, after V lost 9 bases and J lost 4 bases. In DNA, the CDR3 is TGTGCCAGTAGGACAGGGTACGAGCAGTACTTC. Protein product: CASRTGYEQYF.

CDR3 sequence (DNA): TGCAGCGTTGATGAAACTAGCTTGAGCTCCTACAATGAGCAGTTCTTC. As protein: CSVDETSLSSYNEQFF. The chain couples TRBV29-1 to TRBJ2-1; possible D gene TRBD2, 6 bases. The CDR3 consists of 16 residues. The ends were cut back, 3 bases at V and 0 bases at J, with 15 bases in the middle. The V gene's germline CDR1 is SQVTM and CDR2 ANQGSEA.

This rearrangement joins TRBV27 to TRBJ2-2, with TRBD1 matching over 7 bases. CDR3 length: 15 amino acids. The trim removed 5 bases at V and 4 bases at J, leaving 7 bases unmatched. Germline CDR1 reads MNHEY; CDR2 reads SMNVEV (reference sequence). Here the CDR3 reads CASSPYDRATGELFF. The CDR3, as DNA: TGTGCCAGCAGTCCCTACGACAGGGCCACCGGGGAGCTGTTTTTT.

The J gene is TRBJ2-3, the V gene TRBV9, with a possible D match to TRBD2 (5 bases). This CDR3 contains 15 residues. The ends were cut back, 0 bases at V and 4 bases at J, with 12 bases in the middle. Germline-derived CDR1 and CDR2 are SGDLS and YYNGEE. CDR3 sequence: CASSVVDGVADTQYF. The CDR3 bases are TGTGCCAGCAGCGTAGTAGACGGGGTTGCAGATACGCAGTATTTT.

The chain uses TRBV28 and TRBJ1-2; D ambiguous. This CDR3 has 12 amino acids. Germline lookup yields CDR1 MDHEN and CDR2 SYDVKM. V was cut by 5 bases and J by 6 bases, with 10 bases left in between. CDR3 sequence reads: CASSIVGDGYTF. DNA for the CDR3: TGTGCCAGCAGTATTGTCGGGGATGGCTACACCTTC.

This clone has only a few counts. The chain is built from TRBV30 and TRBJ1-1; D remains ambiguous. This CDR3 is built from 12 residues. V lost 3 bases and J 0 bases, leaving 5 bases between the germline ends. The germline gives CDR1 GTSNPN, CDR2 SVGIG (reference sequence). The CDR3 bases are TGTGCCTGGAGGACTTTGAACACTGAAGCTTTCTTT. This gives the protein CAWRTLNTEAFF.

The V and J genes are TRBV5-1 and TRBJ1-1; D remains unclear. The CDR3 runs 14 residues. V was clipped by 6 bases and J by 8 bases, with 20 bases between them. Germline lookup yields CDR1 SGHRS and CDR2 YFSETQ. The CDR3 DNA reads as TGCGCCAGCACCCACAATCTGGTAGCTACCGAAGCTTTCTTT. Translating gives CASTHNLVATEAFF.